The 16 T cell receptor beta chains given below trace back to one sample, sequenced in a study of blood T cell repertoires in COVID-19. TCRdb's table, derived via immunoSEQ multiplex PCR, lists solely in-frame clones and lacks some. Among some 170,000 clones, roughly 87% were seen once, and the ten largest hold around 1.6%. What was sequenced was peripheral blood. The receptors were gathered from a woman aged 45-65 years with acute or convalescent COVID-19.

The rearrangement joins TRBV5-4 to TRBJ1-5, with D uncertain. The ends were cut back, 4 bases at V and 4 bases at J, with 9 bases in the middle. The V gene's germline CDR1 is SGHNT and CDR2 YYREEE (reference sequence). The CDR3 runs 13 residues. CDR3: CASSQAGNQPQHF. The DNA of the CDR3 is TGTGCCAGCAGCCAGGCAGGAAATCAGCCCCAGCATTTT.

This chain uses TRBV12-5 with TRBJ2-1; TRBD1 matches 9 bases. The CDR3 has 15 amino acids. Germline CDR1 reads LGHNT; CDR2 reads FRNRAP. V shed 4 bases, J shed 15 bases, and the junction held 16 bases outside the gene matches. In DNA, the CDR3 is TGTGCTAGTGGTTCCGCTTTAAATCCGGGACAGGGCGGGTTCTTC. Protein sequence: CASGSALNPGQGGFF.

This chain joins TRBV12-5 and TRBJ1-2, with 10 bases fitting TRBD1. The V segment lost 6 bases and the J segment 5 bases; nucleotides outside the gene matches: 9. In germline, CDR1 is LGHNT, CDR2 FRNRAP. This CDR3 has 15 amino acids. For the CDR3, the DNA is TGTGCTAGTGGCCCCCTGGACAGGGGGGGGTATGGCTACACCTTC. It is translated as CASGPLDRGGYGYTF. The full variable domain, with the rest looked up from reference TRBV12-5 and TRBJ1-2, is DARVTQTPRHKVTEMGQEVTMRCQPILGHNTVFWYRQTMMQGLELLAYFRNRAPLDDSGMPKDRFSAEMPDATLATLKIQPSEPRDSAVYFCASGPLDRGGYGYTFGSGTRLTVV.

The chain recombines TRBV3-1 (or the pseudogene TRBV3-2) with TRBJ1-4; D may be TRBD1 (5 bases). Trimming pared 1 base from V and 8 bases from J, leaving 11 bases between. This CDR3 comprises 14 residues. Per the germline V gene, CDR1 is LGHDT and CDR2 is YNNKEL (reference sequence). In DNA, the CDR3 is TGTGCCAGCAGCCAAGGACGGGGGGAGGAAAAACTGTTTTTT. This gives the protein CASSQGRGEEKLFF.

A few counts support this clone. The chain has TRBV3-1 (or the pseudogene TRBV3-2) and TRBJ1-4; possibly TRBD1 for D (5 bases). Trimming took 7 bases from V and 6 from J, leaving 12 bases between them. Germline CDR1 reads LGHDT; CDR2 reads YNNKEL (reference sequence). CDR3 size: 13 residues. The CDR3 nucleotides read TGTGCCAGCAACAGAAGGGGCGATGAAAAACTGTTTTTT. Residues: CASNRRGDEKLFF.

This clone was detected only once. The gene calls are TRBV6-2 or TRBV6-3 and TRBJ1-4, with 10 bases matching TRBD1. CDR1 MNHEY and CDR2 SVGEGT come from the germline V gene. The J segment lost 5 bases and the V segment lost 5 bases, leaving 8 bases of the junction unmatched. The CDR3 has 16 residues. CDR3 sequence reads: CASSDTGTGVNEKLFF. CDR3 nucleotide sequence: TGTGCCAGCAGTGACACCGGGACAGGGGTGAATGAAAAACTGTTTTTT.

V gene TRBV3-1 (or the pseudogene TRBV3-2) combines with J gene TRBJ2-1; 7 bases are a match to TRBD2. CDR1 is LGHDT and CDR2 is YNNKEL in the germline V gene (reference sequence). This CDR3 has 11 residues. The V gene end was trimmed by 5 bases and the J gene end by 15 bases; junction bases not matched to a gene: 7. The CDR3 coding sequence is TGTGCCAGCAGCTCTCACCGGGGGGTGTTCTTC. Its translation is CASSSHRGVFF.

The chain recombines TRBV27 with TRBJ1-1, with D tentatively TRBD1 (6 bases). This CDR3 has 14 amino acids. Germline CDR1 and CDR2: MNHEY and SMNVEV (reference sequence). Trimming removed 10 bases from V and 6 bases from J, with 21 bases in between. CDR3 coding DNA: TGTGCCACCAAGTTTGGTCCGCCAGGGGCTGAAGCTTTCTTT. Protein product: CATKFGPPGAEAFF.

This clone was observed a few times. This rearrangement joins TRBV7-8 to TRBJ1-3, with D perhaps TRBD1 (5 bases). Trimming took off 2 bases at V and 2 bases at J, with 16 bases between the two ends. Germline CDR1 and CDR2: SGHVS and FQNEAQ. The CDR3 is made up of 17 amino acids. The CDR3 nucleotides read TGTGCCAGCAGCTTATGGGCGAATGCGGGGCCTGGAAACACCATATATTTT. It yields the protein CASSLWANAGPGNTIYF.

This sequence joins TRBV10-3 and TRBJ1-4; TRBD1 might be the D (5 bases). Trimming removed 5 bases from V and 3 bases from J, with 7 bases in between. The CDR3 spans 13 residues. Germline assignment: CDR1 ENHRY and CDR2 SYGVKD. The CDR3 spells CAISMTANEKLFF. CDR3 DNA: TGTGCCATCAGTATGACAGCTAATGAAAAACTGTTTTTT.

This clone has only a few counts. The rearrangement links TRBV5-5 to TRBJ1-1, with D uncertain. Germline loops: CDR1 SGHKS, CDR2 YYEKEE (reference sequence). The CDR3 is made up of 14 amino acids. V dropped 3 bases and J dropped 1 base, with 10 bases sitting between them. Here the CDR3 reads CASSWMGPNTEAFF. The CDR3, as DNA: TGTGCCAGCAGCTGGATGGGCCCGAACACTGAAGCTTTCTTT.

V is TRBV30 and J is TRBJ1-4; D is perhaps TRBD1 (5 bases). V gave up 7 bases and J gave up 0 bases, with 9 bases separating them. Germline CDR1 reads GTSNPN; CDR2 reads SVGIG (reference sequence). The CDR3 consists of 13 residues. CDR3 residues: CALEGSTNEKLFF. The CDR3 coding sequence is TGTGCCTTGGAGGGGTCAACTAATGAAAAACTGTTTTTT.

V gene TRBV24-1 combines with J gene TRBJ1-5, with TRBD1 identical over 7 bases. V lost 9 bases, J lost 0 bases, and 7 bases stayed unmatched. The CDR3 consists of 15 residues. The V gene's germline CDR1 is KGHDR and CDR2 SFDVKD. CDR3 region: CATGGTDYSNQPQHF. The CDR3 bases are TGTGCCACCGGGGGGACAGATTATAGCAATCAGCCCCAGCATTTT.

The rearrangement uses TRBV6-5 and TRBJ1-1, with TRBD1 as a possible D gene (5 bases). The V gene lost 6 bases and the J gene lost 5 bases, with 10 bases spanning the gap. Germline CDR1 reads MNHEY; CDR2 reads SVGAGI. The CDR3 is 12 amino acids. The CDR3 here is CASSVSGTEAFF. CDR3 coding DNA: TGTGCCAGCAGCGTATCAGGGACTGAAGCTTTCTTT.

The V and J genes are TRBV14 and TRBJ1-1; 9 bases map to TRBD1. Germline CDR1 and CDR2: SGHDN and FVKESK. CDR3 length: 15 residues. With 3 bases clipped from V and 5 bases from J, the junction kept 7 bases outside the gene matches. The CDR3 reads CASSQIGQGRTEAFF. The CDR3 nucleotides are TGTGCCAGCAGCCAGATCGGACAGGGGAGAACTGAAGCTTTCTTT.

The gene calls are TRBV6-2 or TRBV6-3 and TRBJ1-2, with D perhaps matching TRBD1 (5 bases). The V gene's germline CDR1 is MNHEY and CDR2 SVGEGT. Between the trimmed V and J ends, which lost 6 bases and 3 bases, there was a span of 17 bases. The CDR3 totals 15 residues. CDR3 amino acids: CASSQIDRPDYGYTF. The DNA of the CDR3 is TGTGCCAGCAGCCAGATTGACAGACCGGACTATGGCTACACCTTC.